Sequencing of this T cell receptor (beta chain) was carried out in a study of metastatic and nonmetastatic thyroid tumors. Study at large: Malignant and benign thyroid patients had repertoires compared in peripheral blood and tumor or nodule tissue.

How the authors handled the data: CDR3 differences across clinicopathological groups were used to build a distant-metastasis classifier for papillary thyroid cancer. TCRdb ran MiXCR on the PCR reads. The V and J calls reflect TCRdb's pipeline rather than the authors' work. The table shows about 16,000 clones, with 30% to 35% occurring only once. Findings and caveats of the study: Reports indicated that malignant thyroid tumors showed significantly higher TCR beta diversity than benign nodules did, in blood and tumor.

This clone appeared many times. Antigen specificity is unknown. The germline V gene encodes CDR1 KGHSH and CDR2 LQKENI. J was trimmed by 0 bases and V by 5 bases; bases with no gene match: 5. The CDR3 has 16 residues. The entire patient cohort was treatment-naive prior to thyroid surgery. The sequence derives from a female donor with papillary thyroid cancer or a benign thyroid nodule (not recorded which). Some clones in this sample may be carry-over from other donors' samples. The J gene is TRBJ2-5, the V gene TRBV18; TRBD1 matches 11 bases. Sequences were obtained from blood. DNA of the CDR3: TGTGCCAGCTCAACAAGGGACAGGGGGAACCAAGAGACCCAGTACTTC. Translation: CASSTRDRGNQETQYF.